This T cell receptor (beta chain) was recorded in a study of cytomegalovirus exposure and HLA in healthy donors. V was pared by 9 bases and J by 2 bases, with 9 bases of the junction left unmatched. Per germline, CDR1 LNHNV and CDR2 YYDKDF (reference sequence). This CDR3 region has 15 residues. General study findings and limits: Being productive about 87% or about 30% of the time was typical of most TCR beta V segments in an earlier analysis. In a later analysis, TCR beta V- and J-gene trimming was associated with a missense DCLRE1C variant. In vitro confirmation showed three CMV-associated chains to be CMV antigen specific.

13 Jbeta primers and 60 Vbeta primers were used for the PCR. The method was immunoSEQ multiplex PCR; TCRdb's version includes in-frame clones alone and lacks a portion of them. The profile shows some 130,000 clones, 70% to 80% of them singletons. Notes on this clone: The antigen remains unidentified.

V is TRBV15 and J is TRBJ1-4; 7 bases match TRBD1. This TCR came from a woman aged 60-75 years in good health and CMV-seronegative. The sequenced material came from PBMCs. The CDR3 here is CATKAQTGTNEKLFF. The CDR3 coding sequence is TGTGCCACAAAAGCCCAGACAGGGACTAATGAAAAACTGTTTTTT.